This T cell receptor (beta chain) was obtained from a study of Graves' ophthalmopathy and Graves' hyperthyroidism. The overall study: No treatment had been given when peripheral blood was collected at initial diagnosis. Whole-study results and caveats: Among thyroid clonotypes expanded above 0.001 frequency, most also appeared in blood.

The sequenced template was RNA, covering the TCR beta CDR3 region. Second-round multiplex PCR followed a first-round RT-PCR using HTBI primers. TCRdb used MiXCR to reprocess the multiplex PCR reads, holding one entry per CDR3 protein. The profile covers 650,000 to 900,000 distinct CDR3 sequences, with 40% appearing a single time and approximately 43% taken by the ten largest. Presentation of ophthalmopathy in the donors involved moderate-to-severe activity, CAS ≥3, NOSPECS ≥4 and a duration under 3 months. About 10 ml of fresh blood yielded the PBMCs by density gradient. As for this clonotype: What it binds is unknown.

Specimen: peripheral blood. The sequence came from an adult man with Graves' ophthalmopathy.

CDR3 loop: CASSIGTVSLEAFF. In nucleotides, the CDR3 is TGTGCCAGTAGTATAGGGACAGTAAGTTTGGAAGCTTTCTTT. The chain uses TRBV19 and TRBJ1-1, with a tentative D call TRBD1 (6 bases). The CDR3 runs 14 residues. Trimming stripped 1 base from V and 8 bases from J, with 14 bases between. Per the germline V gene, CDR1 is LNHDA and CDR2 is SQIVND (reference sequence).